This entry lists 2 T cell receptor beta chains sequenced from one sample in a study of CD4+ T cells in melanoma. Profiled with immunoSEQ multiplex PCR; TCRdb holds only in-frame clones, not every one. The table includes 110,000 to 150,000 clones, about nine tenths detected once. The receptors come from a human donor with melanoma.

This chain uses TRBV5-1 with TRBJ2-2, with D possibly matching TRBD1 (5 bases). Trimming left V 6 bases short and J 5 bases short, with 14 bases between. Germline assignment: CDR1 SGHRS and CDR2 YFSETQ. The CDR3 contains 14 residues. The chain's CDR3 is CASTLGQGTGELFF. In DNA form, the CDR3 reads TGCGCCAGCACTCTGGGGCAGGGTACCGGGGAGCTGTTTTTT.

The genes are TRBV30 and TRBJ1-2; D might be TRBD1 (6 bases). Germline V gene sequence: CDR1 GTSNPN, CDR2 SVGIG (reference sequence). The CDR3 has 15 residues. Trimming removed 2 bases from V and 5 bases from J, with 18 bases in between. The CDR3 region has the DNA TGTGCCTGGAGTCGGGACTACAGGGCGGATTATGGCTACACCTTC. It specifies CAWSRDYRADYGYTF.